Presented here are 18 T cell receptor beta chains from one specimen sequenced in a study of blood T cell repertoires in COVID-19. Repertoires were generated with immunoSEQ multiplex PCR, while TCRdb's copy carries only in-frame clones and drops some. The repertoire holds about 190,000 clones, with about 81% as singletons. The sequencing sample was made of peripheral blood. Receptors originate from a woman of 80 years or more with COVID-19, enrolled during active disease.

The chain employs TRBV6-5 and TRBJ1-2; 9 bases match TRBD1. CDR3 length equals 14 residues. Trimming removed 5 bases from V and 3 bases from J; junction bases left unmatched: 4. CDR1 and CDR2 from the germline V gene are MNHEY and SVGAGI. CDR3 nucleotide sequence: TGTGCCAGCAGTCGCACAGGGGGCCACTATGGCTACACCTTC. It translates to CASSRTGGHYGYTF.

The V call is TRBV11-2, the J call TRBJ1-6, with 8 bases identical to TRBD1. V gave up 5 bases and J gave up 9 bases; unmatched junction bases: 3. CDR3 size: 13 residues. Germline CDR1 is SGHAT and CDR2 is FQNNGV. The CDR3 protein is CASSLDRGSPLHF. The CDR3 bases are TGTGCCAGCAGCCTCGACAGGGGTTCACCCCTCCACTTT.

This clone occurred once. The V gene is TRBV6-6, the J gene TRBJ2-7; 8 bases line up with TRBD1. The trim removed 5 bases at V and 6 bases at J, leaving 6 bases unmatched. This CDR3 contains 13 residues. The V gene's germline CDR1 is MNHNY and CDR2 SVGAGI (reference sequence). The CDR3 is CASSARTGIEQYF. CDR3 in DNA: TGTGCCAGCAGTGCCAGGACAGGGATCGAGCAGTACTTC.

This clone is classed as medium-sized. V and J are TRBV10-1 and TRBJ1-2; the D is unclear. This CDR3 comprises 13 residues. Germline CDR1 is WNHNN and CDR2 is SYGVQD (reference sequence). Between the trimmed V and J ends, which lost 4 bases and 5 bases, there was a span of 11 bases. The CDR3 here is CASSVPLDYGYTF. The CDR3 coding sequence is TGCGCCAGCAGTGTTCCACTTGATTATGGCTACACCTTC.

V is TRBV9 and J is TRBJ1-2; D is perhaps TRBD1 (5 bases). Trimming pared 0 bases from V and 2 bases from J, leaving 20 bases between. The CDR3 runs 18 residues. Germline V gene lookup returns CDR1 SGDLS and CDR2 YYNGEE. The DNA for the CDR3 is TGTGCCAGCAGCGTAGACGGGCAGGGCCTACGAGTGAACTATGGCTACACCTTC. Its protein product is CASSVDGQGLRVNYGYTF.

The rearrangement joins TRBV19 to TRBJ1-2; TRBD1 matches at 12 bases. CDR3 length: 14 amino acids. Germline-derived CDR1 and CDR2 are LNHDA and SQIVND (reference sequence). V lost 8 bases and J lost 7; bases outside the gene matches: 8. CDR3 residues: CASAGTGGAGGYTF. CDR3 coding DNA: TGTGCCAGTGCCGGGACAGGGGGCGCGGGTGGCTACACCTTC.

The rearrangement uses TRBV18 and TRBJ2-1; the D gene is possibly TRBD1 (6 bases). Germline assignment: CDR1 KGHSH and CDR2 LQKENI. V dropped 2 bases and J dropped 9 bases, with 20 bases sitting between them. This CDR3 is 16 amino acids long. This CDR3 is CASSPIRTESSAEQFF. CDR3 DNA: TGTGCCAGCTCACCAATAAGGACAGAAAGTTCGGCTGAGCAGTTCTTC.

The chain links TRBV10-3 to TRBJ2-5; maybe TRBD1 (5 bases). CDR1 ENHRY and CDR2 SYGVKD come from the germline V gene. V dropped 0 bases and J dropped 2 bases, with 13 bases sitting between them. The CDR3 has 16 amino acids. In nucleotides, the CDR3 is TGTGCCATCAGTGAGTCTCCGGACAAGTATCAAGAGACCCAGTACTTC. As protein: CAISESPDKYQETQYF.

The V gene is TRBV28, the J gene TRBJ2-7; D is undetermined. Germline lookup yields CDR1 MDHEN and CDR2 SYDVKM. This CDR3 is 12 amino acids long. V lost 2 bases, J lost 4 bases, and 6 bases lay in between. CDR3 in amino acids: CASSLGTYEQYF. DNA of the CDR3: TGTGCCAGCAGTTTAGGTACTTACGAGCAGTACTTC.

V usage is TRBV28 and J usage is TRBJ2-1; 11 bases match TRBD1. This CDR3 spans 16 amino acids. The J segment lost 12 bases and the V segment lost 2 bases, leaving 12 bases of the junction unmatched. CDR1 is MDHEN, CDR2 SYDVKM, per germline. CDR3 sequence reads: CASSLIGTGGFLGQFF. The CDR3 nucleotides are TGTGCCAGCAGTTTAATCGGGACAGGGGGTTTTTTGGGGCAGTTCTTC.

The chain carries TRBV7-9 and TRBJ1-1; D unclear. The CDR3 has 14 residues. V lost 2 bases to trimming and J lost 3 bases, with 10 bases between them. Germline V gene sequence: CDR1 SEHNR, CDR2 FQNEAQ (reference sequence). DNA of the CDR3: TGTGCCAGCAGCTTACTGTTTCAGGACACTGAAGCTTTCTTT. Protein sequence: CASSLLFQDTEAFF.

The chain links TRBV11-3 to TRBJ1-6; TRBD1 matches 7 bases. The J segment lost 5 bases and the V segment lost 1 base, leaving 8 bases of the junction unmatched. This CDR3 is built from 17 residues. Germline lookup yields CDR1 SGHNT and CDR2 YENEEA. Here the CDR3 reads CASSLASGQPDNSPLHF. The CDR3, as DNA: TGTGCCAGCAGCTTAGCGTCGGGACAGCCAGATAATTCACCCCTCCACTTT. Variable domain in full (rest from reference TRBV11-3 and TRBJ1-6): EAGVVQSPRYKIIEKKQPVAFWCNPISGHNTLYWYLQNLGQGPELLIRYENEEAVDDSQLPKDRFSAERLKGVDSTLKIQPAELGDSAVYLCASSLASGQPDNSPLHFGNGTRLTVT.

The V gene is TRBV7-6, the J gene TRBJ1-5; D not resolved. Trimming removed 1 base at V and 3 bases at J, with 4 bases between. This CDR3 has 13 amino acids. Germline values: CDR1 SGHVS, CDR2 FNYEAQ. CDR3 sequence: CASSLGHNQPQHF. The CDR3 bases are TGTGCCAGCAGCTTAGGTCACAATCAGCCCCAGCATTTT.

The CDR3, as DNA: TGTGCCAGCAGCTTGAATTCGCGGTGGAGCACCGGGGAGCTGTTTTTT. Its protein is CASSLNSRWSTGELFF. The chain has TRBV5-5 and TRBJ2-2, with unresolved D. Trimming removed 1 base from V and 4 bases from J, with 14 bases in between. This CDR3 has 16 residues. CDR1 is SGHKS, CDR2 YYEKEE, per germline (reference sequence).

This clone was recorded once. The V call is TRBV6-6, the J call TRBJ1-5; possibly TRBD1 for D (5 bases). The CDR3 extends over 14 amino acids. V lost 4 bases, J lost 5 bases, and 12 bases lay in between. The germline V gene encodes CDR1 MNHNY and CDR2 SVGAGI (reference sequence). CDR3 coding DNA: TGTGCCAGCAGTTTATGGGGCGACGATCAGCCCCAGCATTTT. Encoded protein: CASSLWGDDQPQHF.

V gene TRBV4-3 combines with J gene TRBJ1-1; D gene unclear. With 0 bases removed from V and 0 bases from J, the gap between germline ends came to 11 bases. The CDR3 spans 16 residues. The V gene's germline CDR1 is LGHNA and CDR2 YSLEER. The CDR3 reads CASSQEVFLLNTEAFF. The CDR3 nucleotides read TGCGCCAGCAGCCAAGAAGTCTTTCTACTGAACACTGAAGCTTTCTTT.

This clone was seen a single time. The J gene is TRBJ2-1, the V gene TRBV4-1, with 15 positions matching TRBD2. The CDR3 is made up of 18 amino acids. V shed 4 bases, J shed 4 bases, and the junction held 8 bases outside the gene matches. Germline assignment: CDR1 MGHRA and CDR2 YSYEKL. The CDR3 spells CASSRSGLAGGLYNEQFF. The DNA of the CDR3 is TGCGCCAGCAGCCGATCGGGACTAGCGGGAGGTCTTTACAATGAGCAGTTCTTC.

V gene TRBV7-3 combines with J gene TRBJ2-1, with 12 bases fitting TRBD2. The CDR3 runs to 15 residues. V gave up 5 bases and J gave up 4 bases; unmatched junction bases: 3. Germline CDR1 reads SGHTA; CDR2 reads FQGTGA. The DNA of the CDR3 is TGTGCCAGCAGCGACCTAGCGGGGGGGTACAATGAGCAGTTCTTC. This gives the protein CASSDLAGGYNEQFF. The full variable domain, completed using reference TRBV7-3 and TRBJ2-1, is GAGVSQTPSNKVTEKGKYVELRCDPISGHTALYWYRQSLGQGPEFLIYFQGTGAADDSGLPNDRFFAVRPEGSVSTLKIQRTERGDSAVYLCASSDLAGGYNEQFFGPGTRLTVL.